The present TCR beta chain was sequenced within a study of regulatory T cells in long-lasting Graves disease. Notes on the study in general: Favored gene segments in persistent disease were TRBV28, TRBJ1-2 and TRBJ2-5.

This clonotype turned up a few times. The antigen is unknown. Time point specified: newly diagnosed GD, antithyroid drugs for less than 3 months. From PBMCs, RNA was extracted and then used to make the TCR library. Arm-PCR of CDR3 regions with iRepertoire HTBI primers generated TCR beta libraries. In the original processing: Sample data revealed 60 to 80 TRBV and over twelve TRBJ segments. MiXCR was run by TCRdb on the multiplex PCR reads, yielding one entry per CDR3 protein. The V and J calls here are based on TCRdb, not the publication. The table records 560,000 or so distinct CDR3 sequences, more than 15% of them present only once. This CDR3 spans 14 amino acids. Germline CDR1 reads MGHRA; CDR2 reads YSYEKL. V was pared by 1 base and J by 1 base, with 7 bases between. These data also formed part of another study, on T cells in Graves' hyperthyroidism and ophthalmopathy. This second study notes: Absence of ophthalmopathy progression within 18 months defined stable Graves' hyperthyroidism. First-round RT-PCR with HTBI primers amplified the TCR CDR3 region.

The sequenced sample was peripheral blood mononuclear cells (PBMCs), obtained at new diagnosis, from a patient treated with antithyroid drugs. The source of this sequence is a man aged 18 to 29 with Graves disease. The genes are TRBV4-1 and TRBJ2-5; unclear D gene. The CDR3 sequence is CASSQAIGQETQYF. The CDR3 DNA reads TGCGCCAGCAGCCAAGCGATCGGCCAAGAGACCCAGTACTTC.